This TCR beta chain was found in a study of shared clonotypes between healthy human individuals. General observations from the study: Incomplete sequencing of sorted subsets was indicated by rarefaction despite large depth. What limited the represented genetic and exposure-history diversity was the small number of donors.

Naive CD4+ cells were CD45RA-selected; the remaining cells were memory. Sorted-subset replicate PCRs used 150 to 250 ng of genomic DNA. This amount corresponded to about 30,000 T cell genomes. The table came from immunoSEQ multiplex PCR; TCRdb's copy has only in-frame clones and leaves some out. This sample has 2 million to 2.5 million clones; roughly 93% occur once, and the top ten carry 0.39%. Of note for this clone: Antigen specificity is unknown.

Sequencing used naive CD4+ T cells from PBMCs. Noted subset: CD45RA+ positively selected. The source of this sequence is a man between 18 and 35 years old in good health. Some clones in this sample may be carry-over from other donors' samples.

The CDR3 reads CASRYRDRGHGYTF. The CDR3, as DNA: TGTGCCAGCAGATACCGGGACAGGGGGCATGGCTACACCTTC. The chain uses TRBV6-1 and TRBJ1-2; TRBD1 matches 12 bases. Germline V gene data show CDR1 as MNHNS and CDR2 as SASEGT. This CDR3 has 14 residues. The trim removed 6 bases at V and 6 bases at J, leaving 5 bases unmatched.